This record looks at one TCR beta chain sequence and its context. Its antigen is not identified. The sample belongs to a study of identical twins. CDR1 and CDR2 from the germline V gene are SGHRS and YFSETQ. The CDR3 consists of 14 residues. V trimming: 4 bases; J trimming: 2 bases; junction bases outside the gene matches: 6. Only healthy Caucasians were included as donors. Template switching added a universal primer site; cDNA carried unique molecular identifiers. TCRdb passed the 5' RACE reads through MiXCR, listing each CDR3 protein once. The data show about 700,000 distinct CDR3 sequences, more than 6.5% seen once. Study findings and constraints: One should note that invariant MAIT and iNKT cells could partly confound zero-insertion analyses.

This sample also belongs to another study, concerning yellow fever vaccine responses in identical twins.

V and J are TRBV5-1 and TRBJ2-7; 7 bases map to TRBD2. Material for sequencing was PBMCs. This clonotype was sampled from a young woman in good health. CDR3 bases: TGCGCCAGCAGCGGGGGGGGGAGGGCCTACGAGCAGTACTTC. This codes for CASSGGGRAYEQYF.